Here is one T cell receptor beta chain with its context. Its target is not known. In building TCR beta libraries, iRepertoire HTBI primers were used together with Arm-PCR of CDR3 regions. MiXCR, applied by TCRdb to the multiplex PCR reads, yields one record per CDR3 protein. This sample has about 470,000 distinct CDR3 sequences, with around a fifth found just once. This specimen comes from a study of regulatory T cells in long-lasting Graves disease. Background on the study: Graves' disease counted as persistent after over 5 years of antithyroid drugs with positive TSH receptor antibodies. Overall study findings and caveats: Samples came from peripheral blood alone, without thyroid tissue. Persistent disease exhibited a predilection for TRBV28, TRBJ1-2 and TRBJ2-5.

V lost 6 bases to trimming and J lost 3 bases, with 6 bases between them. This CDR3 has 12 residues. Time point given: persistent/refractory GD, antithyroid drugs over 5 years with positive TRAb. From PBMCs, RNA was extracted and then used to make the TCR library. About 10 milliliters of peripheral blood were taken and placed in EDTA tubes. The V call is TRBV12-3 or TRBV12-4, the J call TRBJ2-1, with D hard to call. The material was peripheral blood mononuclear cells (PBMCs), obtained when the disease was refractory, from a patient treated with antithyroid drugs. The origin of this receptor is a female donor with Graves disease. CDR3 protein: CASSQDYNEQFF. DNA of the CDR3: TGTGCCAGCAGCCAGGACTACAATGAGCAGTTCTTC.